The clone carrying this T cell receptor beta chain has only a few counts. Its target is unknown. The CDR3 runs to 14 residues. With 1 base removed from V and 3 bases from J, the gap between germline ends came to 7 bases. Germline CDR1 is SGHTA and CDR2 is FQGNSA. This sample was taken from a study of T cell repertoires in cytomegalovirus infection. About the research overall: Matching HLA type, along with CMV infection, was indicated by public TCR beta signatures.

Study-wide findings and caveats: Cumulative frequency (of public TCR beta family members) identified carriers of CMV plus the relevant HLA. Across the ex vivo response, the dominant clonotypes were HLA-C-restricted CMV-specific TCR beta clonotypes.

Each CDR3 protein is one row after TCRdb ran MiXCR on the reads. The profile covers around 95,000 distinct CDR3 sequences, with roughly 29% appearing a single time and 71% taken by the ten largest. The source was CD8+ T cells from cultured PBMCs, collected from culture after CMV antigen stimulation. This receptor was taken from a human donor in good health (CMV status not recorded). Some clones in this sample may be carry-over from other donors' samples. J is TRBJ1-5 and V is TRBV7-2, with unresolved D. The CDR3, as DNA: TGTGCCAGCAGCTTAGACAGCACCAATCAGCCCCAGCATTTT. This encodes CASSLDSTNQPQHF.